A selection of T cell receptor beta chains follows, all from one sample in a study of T-cell reconstitution after alpha-beta-depleted transplantation in children. TCRdb reanalysed the PCR reads using MiXCR and keeps one entry per CDR3 protein. The sample yields 350,000 to 450,000 distinct CDR3 sequences, roughly 20% seen once. The source was PBMCs from the stem cell graft donor, collected from the stem cell graft. The receptors here all came from a human donor who donated a stem cell graft to a child with acute myeloid leukemia. The CDR3 runs from the conserved cysteine through the conserved F or W. The D gene is left open where the match is weak. Clone size is shown for a subset of rows, as once, few, many or a class of expanded clone.

CDR3 protein,CDR3 DNA,V gene,J gene,CDR3 length,clone size,D gene
CASSIQGVERNEQFF,TGTGCCAGCAGCATCCAGGGGGTCGAAAGGAATGAGCAGTTCTTC,TRBV5-5,TRBJ2-1,15,-,TRBD1
CATGLGQGVEQYF,TGTGCCACGGGATTGGGGCAGGGGGTCGAGCAGTACTTC,TRBV12-3/TRBV12-4,TRBJ2-7,13,-,TRBD1
CASSLGGGFSSYNEQFF,TGTGCCAGCAGCTTGGGCGGCGGGTTTAGCTCCTACAATGAGCAGTTCTTC,TRBV5-6,TRBJ2-1,17,few,-
CASSQQGVGEQFF,TGTGCCAGCAGCCAGCAAGGGGTGGGTGAGCAGTTCTTC,TRBV3-1,TRBJ2-1,13,many,-
CSVFRGGEQYF,TGCAGCGTGTTCAGGGGGGGCGAGCAGTACTTC,TRBV29-1,TRBJ2-7,11,few,-
CASSPVSGSGGTQYF,TGTGCCAGCAGCCCAGTTAGCGGGAGTGGTGGTACGCAGTATTTT,TRBV7-6,TRBJ2-3,15,-,TRBD2
CASSLERAGLNEQYF,TGTGCCAGCAGCTTAGAGCGAGCGGGACTCAACGAGCAGTACTTC,TRBV11-2,TRBJ2-7,15,many,TRBD2
CSAPGLNYGYTF,TGCAGTGCCCCCGGGCTCAACTATGGCTACACCTTC,TRBV20-1,TRBJ1-2,12,-,-
CASRRDRAVSEGVGNTIYF,TGCGCCAGCAGGCGGGACAGGGCCGTGTCGGAGGGCGTGGGCAACACCATATATTTT,TRBV10-2,TRBJ1-3,19,-,TRBD1
CATSGTGGGTEAFF,TGTGCCACCAGCGGGACAGGGGGCGGCACTGAAGCTTTCTTT,TRBV24-1,TRBJ1-1,14,-,TRBD1
CASSLIPSGTSVSEQFF,TGTGCCAGCAGTTTAATTCCCTCCGGGACTAGCGTTAGTGAGCAGTTCTTC,TRBV27,TRBJ2-1,17,few,TRBD2
CASSLQGQGGVGAPNEQFF,TGTGCCAGCAGCTTACAGGGACAGGGAGGCGTGGGGGCCCCCAATGAGCAGTTCTTC,TRBV11-2,TRBJ2-1,19,-,TRBD1
CASSQDPGTESYEQYF,TGTGCCAGCAGCCAAGATCCCGGGACGGAGTCCTACGAGCAGTACTTC,TRBV4-2,TRBJ2-7,16,many,-
CASSPRTGGKGYGYTF,TGTGCCAGCAGTCCGCGGACAGGGGGCAAGGGCTATGGCTACACCTTC,TRBV12-3/TRBV12-4,TRBJ1-2,16,few,TRBD1
CASSPTMGSRNTEAFF,TGTGCCAGCAGTCCCACAATGGGGAGCCGGAACACTGAAGCTTTCTTT,TRBV12-3/TRBV12-4,TRBJ1-1,16,-,-
CATSDLSRDEQFF,TGTGCCACCAGTGATTTGAGCAGGGATGAGCAGTTCTTC,TRBV24-1,TRBJ2-1,13,many,-
CASTYTRTGLGYTF,TGTGCCAGCACCTATACCCGGACAGGGTTAGGCTACACCTTC,TRBV7-9,TRBJ1-2,14,-,TRBD1
CASRPGSPNTEAFF,TGTGCCAGCAGACCGGGCAGTCCAAACACTGAAGCTTTCTTT,TRBV6-1,TRBJ1-1,14,many,-
CATSDRGAGLFNNEQFF,TGTGCCACCAGTGACCGCGGGGCGGGACTTTTCAACAATGAGCAGTTCTTC,TRBV24-1,TRBJ2-1,17,-,-
CSVVKASGRNNEQFF,TGCAGCGTTGTGAAGGCTAGCGGGAGAAACAATGAGCAGTTCTTC,TRBV29-1,TRBJ2-1,15,many,TRBD2
CASRKYDRPNTEAFF,TGTGCCAGCCGCAAGTACGACAGACCGAACACTGAAGCTTTCTTT,TRBV2,TRBJ1-1,15,few,-
CASSLRDGPEAFF,TGCGCCAGCAGCTTGAGGGACGGCCCTGAAGCTTTCTTT,TRBV5-1,TRBJ1-1,13,-,-
CASSESQGYPHNEQFF,TGTGCCAGCAGCGAATCACAGGGTTACCCTCACAATGAGCAGTTCTTC,TRBV5-6,TRBJ2-1,16,few,-
CASSTIPTSEQYF,TGTGCCAGCAGTACCATACCCACAAGCGAGCAGTACTTC,TRBV12-3/TRBV12-4,TRBJ2-7,13,few,-
CASSFPGEHEAFF,TGTGCCAGCAGTTTCCCAGGTGAACATGAAGCTTTCTTT,TRBV12-3/TRBV12-4,TRBJ1-1,13,-,-
CASSDGGRAYNEQFF,TGTGCCAGCAGTGACGGCGGGCGCGCCTACAATGAGCAGTTCTTC,TRBV2,TRBJ2-1,15,-,-
CSVEEGGGVRETQYF,TGCAGCGTTGAAGAGGGTGGGGGAGTGAGAGAGACCCAGTACTTC,TRBV29-1,TRBJ2-5,15,-,-
CATSRDLILGGEEKLFF,TGTGCCACCAGCAGAGATTTGATCCTTGGGGGCGAGGAAAAACTGTTTTTT,TRBV15,TRBJ1-4,17,-,-
CASSLELAGGLSYEQYF,TGCGCCAGCAGCTTGGAACTAGCGGGAGGCCTCTCCTACGAGCAGTACTTC,TRBV5-1,TRBJ2-7,17,few,TRBD2
CSVGGGDEQFF,TGCAGCGTTGGAGGGGGCGATGAGCAGTTCTTC,TRBV29-1,TRBJ2-1,11,few,TRBD1
CASSLMGFGNTIYF,TGTGCCAGCAGCTTAATGGGGTTCGGAAACACCATATATTTT,TRBV7-9,TRBJ1-3,14,once,-
CASSFAGVGAEAFF,TGTGCCAGCAGTTTCGCCGGAGTGGGGGCTGAAGCTTTCTTT,TRBV12-3/TRBV12-4,TRBJ1-1,14,-,-
CASTTGFQPQHF,TGTGCCAGCACGACAGGGTTTCAGCCCCAGCATTTT,TRBV12-3/TRBV12-4,TRBJ1-5,12,few,TRBD1
CASTRGGVSGNEQFF,TGTGCCAGCACTCGGGGGGGGGTGTCGGGCAATGAGCAGTTCTTC,TRBV6-2/TRBV6-3,TRBJ2-1,15,-,TRBD2
CASSQVAGANTGELFF,TGCGCCAGCAGCCAAGTAGCGGGAGCGAACACCGGGGAGCTGTTTTTT,TRBV4-3,TRBJ2-2,16,many,TRBD2
CASSADYGYTF,TGTGCCAGCTCAGCCGACTATGGCTACACCTTC,TRBV18,TRBJ1-2,11,-,-